This note documents a single T cell receptor (beta chain) sequence. Its cognate antigen is unknown. This entry belongs to a study of OX40 agonist ivuxolimab in advanced cancers. Study details: The study enrolled dose-escalation patients with hepatocellular carcinoma, melanoma, renal cell or head and neck cancer. About 42% of patients had received prior checkpoint inhibitor therapy.

The ends lost 8 bases at V and 3 bases at J; junction bases unmatched: 10. Germline V gene sequence: CDR1 MDHEN, CDR2 SYDVKM. The CDR3 contains 15 residues. Study observations and caveats: A proportion of nonresponders additionally exhibited low normalized T-cell clonal expansion.

Using immunoSEQ multiplex PCR, the repertoire was profiled, and TCRdb retains in-frame clones only, with some absent. The table lists around 50,000 clones, 75% to 90% of them singletons. The sample was CD4+ or CD8+ T cells sorted from blood, taken in a trial of the OX40 agonist ivuxolimab. The rearrangement uses TRBV28 and TRBJ1-2; 9 bases fit TRBD1. This receptor was obtained from an adult with an advanced solid tumor such as melanoma, head and neck, liver or kidney cancer. CDR3 region: CASSLGGTGYYGYTF. The DNA of the CDR3 is TGTGCCAGCTCCCTTGGGGGGACAGGGTACTATGGCTACACCTTC.